This entry lists 14 T cell receptor beta chains sequenced from one sample in a study of TIL therapy for anti-PD-1-resistant metastatic lung cancer. This was the immunoSEQ v3 assay. Produced via immunoSEQ multiplex PCR; TCRdb's table is partial and in-frame only. The table shows tens of thousands of clones, with roughly 69% occurring only once. The time point was: pre-treatment sample, taken before nivolumab and TIL therapy. Source: blood, taken at baseline. Every receptor here comes from a person aged 25 to 85 with non-small cell lung cancer.

This sequence joins TRBV7-9 and TRBJ1-1; TRBD1 aligns across 8 bases. Germline V gene data show CDR1 as SEHNR and CDR2 as FQNEAQ (reference sequence). The CDR3 consists of 19 residues. V dropped 3 bases and J dropped 1; count of bases not matched to a gene: 16. The CDR3 spells CASSLRLLRDRRENTEAFF. CDR3 nucleotide sequence: TGTGCCAGCAGCTTGAGGCTGCTTCGGGACAGGAGAGAGAACACTGAAGCTTTCTTT.

This clone was found once. The rearrangement uses TRBV2 and TRBJ2-7; D unresolved. The germline V gene has CDR1 SNHLY and CDR2 FYNNEI. The germline V and J ends were trimmed by 0 bases and 9 bases, with 15 bases remaining between them. The CDR3 extends over 14 amino acids. CDR3 amino acids: CASSEAWAATTQYF. CDR3 nucleotides: TGTGCCAGCAGTGAAGCGTGGGCGGCTACGACGCAGTACTTC.

The chain joins TRBV12-5 to TRBJ2-6, with D unclear. Trimming left V 4 bases short and J 0 bases short, with 7 bases between. This CDR3 spans 15 amino acids. Germline V gene sequence: CDR1 LGHNT, CDR2 FRNRAP. DNA of the CDR3: TGTGCTAGTGGTTCGACGGTCTCTGGGGCCAACGTCCTGACTTTC. Translation: CASGSTVSGANVLTF. The whole variable domain, remainder taken from reference TRBV12-5 and TRBJ2-6, is DARVTQTPRHKVTEMGQEVTMRCQPILGHNTVFWYRQTMMQGLELLAYFRNRAPLDDSGMPKDRFSAEMPDATLATLKIQPSEPRDSAVYFCASGSTVSGANVLTFGAGSRLTVL.

This clone has just a few counts. The rearrangement joins TRBV6-6 to TRBJ1-3, with D perhaps TRBD1 (5 bases). In germline, CDR1 is MNHNY, CDR2 SVGAGI (reference sequence). Trimming left V 0 bases short and J 2 bases short, with 11 bases between. The CDR3 is made up of 16 amino acids. DNA of the CDR3: TGTGCCAGCAGTTACTCGGGGCAGGCTACTGGAAACACCATATATTTT. Translated, it gives CASSYSGQATGNTIYF.

The chain recombines TRBV5-8 with TRBJ1-5; D unclear. Germline CDR1 reads SGHTS; CDR2 reads YDEGEE. The CDR3 is 14 residues long. The V end lost 4 bases, the J end lost 1 base, and 9 bases lay between the germline ends. CDR3 coding DNA: TGTGCCAGCAGCGCATATATCAGCAATCAGCCCCAGCATTTT. This translates into CASSAYISNQPQHF. The whole variable domain, remainder taken from reference TRBV5-8 and TRBJ1-5, is EAGVTQSPTHLIKTRGQQATLRCSPISGHTSVYWYQQALGLGLQFLLWYDEGEERNRGNFPPRFSGRQFPNYSSELNVNALELEDSALYLCASSAYISNQPQHFGDGTRLSIL.

The genes are TRBV7-2 and TRBJ2-7, with TRBD2 identical over 7 bases. Trimming removed 5 bases from V and 2 bases from J; junction bases left unmatched: 9. The length of the CDR3 is 15 residues. Germline V CDR1 and CDR2: SGHTA, FQGNSA. CDR3 DNA sequence: TGTGCCAGCAGCAGGACTAGTTGGGAAACCTACGAGCAGTACTTC. Translated, it gives CASSRTSWETYEQYF.

This chain connects TRBV6-1 to TRBJ2-3; D not resolved. Germline V CDR1 and CDR2: MNHNS, SASEGT. V was clipped by 4 bases and J by 3 bases, with 14 bases between them. The CDR3 covers 15 residues. CDR3: CASSAKLVETDTQYF. The CDR3 DNA reads as TGTGCCAGCAGTGCAAAGTTAGTTGAGACAGATACGCAGTATTTT.

This sequence joins TRBV5-1 and TRBJ2-5, with a weak D call TRBD2 (5 bases). The V end lost 1 base, the J end lost 5 bases, and 9 bases lay between the germline ends. Germline V gene sequence: CDR1 SGHRS, CDR2 YFSETQ. CDR3 size: 13 residues. The CDR3 DNA is TGCGCCAGCAGCTTGACTAGTTTGGAGACCCAGTACTTC. Translated, it gives CASSLTSLETQYF.

The genes are TRBV12-5 and TRBJ2-2; D possibly uses TRBD1 or TRBD2 (5 bases each). V was clipped by 3 bases and J by 8 bases, with 7 bases between them. The CDR3 length is 12 residues. Germline loops: CDR1 LGHNT, CDR2 FRNRAP. The DNA for the CDR3 is TGTGCTAGTGGTTTCGAGGGGGGGGAGCTGTTTTTT. It specifies CASGFEGGELFF.

The rearrangement joins TRBV28 to TRBJ1-5, with D perhaps matching TRBD1 (6 bases). Germline assignment: CDR1 MDHEN and CDR2 SYDVKM. Trimming cost V 6 bases and J 2 bases, with 23 bases left between them. This CDR3 comprises 18 residues. In DNA, the CDR3 is TGTGCCAGCAGCCTTATTTTCGATCGGGGGGCAGGCAATCAGCCCCAGCATTTT. Residues: CASSLIFDRGAGNQPQHF.

The rearrangement uses TRBV5-4 and TRBJ2-2; D gene unclear. The CDR3 is 15 residues long. The germline CDR1 and CDR2 sequences are SGHNT and YYREEE (reference sequence). The ends were cut back, 9 bases at V and 3 bases at J, with 18 bases in the middle. The CDR3 region has the DNA TGTGCCACCCTAAGCTGGGGTGTCGACACCGGGGAGCTGTTTTTT. Translating it yields CATLSWGVDTGELFF.

This clone was seen a few times. This chain uses TRBV6-1 with TRBJ2-5; D remains unclear. The length of the CDR3 is 16 residues. Germline CDR1 is MNHNS and CDR2 is SASEGT. The V and J ends lost 1 base and 1 base respectively, with 13 bases between them. The CDR3 nucleotides read TGTGCCAGCAGTGAAGGCTTCTGGGAACTCCAAGAGACCCAGTACTTC. As protein: CASSEGFWELQETQYF.

This clone was observed a few times. The V call is TRBV7-9, the J call TRBJ2-3, with D tentatively TRBD2 (5 bases). V was pared by 2 bases and J by 2 bases, with 11 bases between. CDR1 and CDR2 from the germline V gene are SEHNR and FQNEAQ (reference sequence). This CDR3 comprises 15 residues. The CDR3 DNA sequence: TGTGCCAGCAGCTTAAGGAGGAGCGTCACAGATACGCAGTATTTT. This encodes CASSLRRSVTDTQYF.

J is TRBJ2-5 and V is TRBV7-2, with D uncertain. Trimming took off 3 bases at V and 2 bases at J, with 4 bases between the two ends. CDR1 is SGHTA and CDR2 is FQGNSA in the germline V gene. The CDR3 sequence is 12 residues long. The CDR3 spells CASSFSQETQYF. CDR3 nucleotides: TGTGCCAGCAGCTTCAGTCAAGAGACCCAGTACTTC. The complete variable domain, with remaining parts taken from reference TRBV7-2 and TRBJ2-5, reads GAGVSQSPSNKVTEKGKDVELRCDPISGHTALYWYRQSLGQGLEFLIYFQGNSAPDKSGLPSDRFSAERTGGSVSTLTIQRTQQEDSAVYLCASSFSQETQYFGPGTRLLVL.